This T cell receptor beta chain was recorded in a study of cytomegalovirus exposure and HLA in healthy donors. 60 Vbeta and 13 Jbeta primers were used in PCR. Sequencing was performed with immunoSEQ multiplex PCR; in TCRdb, only in-frame clones are kept and a portion is missing. Of around 110,000 clones detected, 8% to 10% appear once; the ten largest clones hold less than 4%. This clone appeared a few times. The antigen is not known. General study points: TCR sequences were mostly rare, though some public TCRs occurred in many donors. A later analysis found that most CMV-associated TCR beta chains appeared HLA-restricted.

The CDR3 contains 14 residues. The germline V gene encodes CDR1 SGHTA and CDR2 FQGNSA. The V segment lost 7 bases and the J segment 1 base; nucleotides outside the gene matches: 4. The specimen was PBMCs. The chain has TRBV7-2 and TRBJ2-4; TRBD2 agrees at 7 bases. The clonotype comes from a man aged 25 to 40 in good health and CMV-seronegative. The CDR3 sequence: CASTHGGAKNIQYF. The DNA of the CDR3 is TGTGCCAGCACCCACGGGGGGGCCAAAAACATTCAGTACTTC.